This TCR beta chain was captured by sequencing in a study of blood T cell repertoires in COVID-19. TCRdb keeps only in-frame clones here, not all; method: immunoSEQ multiplex PCR. The sample has around 170,000 clones, roughly four fifths seen once; the top ten hold 6% to 7%. The CDR3 has 14 residues. Losses at the gene ends were 6 bases for V and 4 bases for J; bases not matched to a gene: 5. Germline CDR1 WSHSY, CDR2 SAAADI. This clone came up a few times. The rearrangement links TRBV10-2 to TRBJ2-7, with 11 bases matching TRBD2. The receptor was derived from a woman in her thirties or forties with acute or convalescent COVID-19. Material: peripheral blood. CDR3 bases: TGCGCCAGCAGCTTGGGACTAGCGGCTTACGAGCAGTACTTC. Protein product: CASSLGLAAYEQYF.